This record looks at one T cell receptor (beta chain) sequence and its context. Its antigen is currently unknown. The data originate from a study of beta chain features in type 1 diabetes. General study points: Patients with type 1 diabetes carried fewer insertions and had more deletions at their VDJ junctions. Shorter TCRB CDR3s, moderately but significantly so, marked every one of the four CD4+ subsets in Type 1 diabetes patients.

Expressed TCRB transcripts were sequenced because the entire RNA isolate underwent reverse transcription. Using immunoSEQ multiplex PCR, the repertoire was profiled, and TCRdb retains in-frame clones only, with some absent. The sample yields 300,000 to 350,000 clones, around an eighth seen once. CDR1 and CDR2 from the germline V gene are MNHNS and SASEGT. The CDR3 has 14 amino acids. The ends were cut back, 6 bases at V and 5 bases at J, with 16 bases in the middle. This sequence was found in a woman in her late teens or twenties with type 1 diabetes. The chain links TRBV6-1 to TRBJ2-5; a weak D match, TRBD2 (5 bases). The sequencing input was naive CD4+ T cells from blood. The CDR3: CASREEVYLETQYF. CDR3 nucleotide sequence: TGTGCCAGCAGGGAGGAGGTATATTTGGAGACCCAGTACTTC.